What follows is one T cell receptor (beta chain) and its context. J was trimmed by 1 base and V by 4 bases; bases with no gene match: 3. The CDR3 consists of 15 residues. Per germline, CDR1 SGHDN and CDR2 FVKESK. Produced via immunoSEQ multiplex PCR; TCRdb's table is partial and in-frame only. This table holds tens of thousands of clones, 89% found once. This record belongs to a study of T cell changes during pregnancy in multiple sclerosis. The starting material was CD4+ T cells from peripheral blood mononuclear cells, obtained after pregnancy. The genes are TRBV14 and TRBJ2-2; 7 bases align to TRBD2. The origin of this receptor is a female donor with multiple sclerosis, enrolled in a pregnancy study. CDR3 loop: CASSRLALNTGELFF. CDR3 coding DNA: TGTGCCAGCAGCCGACTAGCCTTGAACACCGGGGAGCTGTTTTTT.